This T cell receptor (beta chain) was sequenced during a study of vaccination effects on CD4 cells after COVID-19. As concerns this clone: Its antigen is not identified.

CD4+ T cells specific for antigen were expanded with viral peptide pools by the ViraFEST assay before sequencing. Following culture for under 12 days, CD4+ T cells were isolated. Each person got two doses of an mRNA SARS-CoV-2 vaccine, BNT162b2 or mRNA-1273. The method was immunoSEQ multiplex PCR; TCRdb's version includes in-frame clones alone and lacks a portion of them. This table has 25,000 to 35,000 clones, roughly 81% appearing once. This CDR3 is 14 amino acids long. Deletions cut 4 bases from V and 4 bases from J, with 13 bases between. Germline lookup yields CDR1 WNHNN and CDR2 SYGVQD (reference sequence).

The chain uses TRBV10-1 and TRBJ1-1, with a weak D call TRBD1 (5 bases). The clonotype was recovered from a human donor who received a COVID-19 vaccine. The material sequenced was CD4+ T cells from PBMCs cultured with HCoV-229E spike peptides, taken after COVID-19 vaccination. CDR3 bases: TGCGCCAGCAGTGTGACAGCGAGAGGCACTGAAGCTTTCTTT. Amino acids: CASSVTARGTEAFF.